The 28 T cell receptor beta chains reported below all come from one sample, sequenced in a study of tumor-infiltrating lymphocytes in primary liver carcinoma. Co-extraction of both nucleic acids (RNA and DNA) used about 19-33 mg of unsorted bulk tissue. Priming with a constant-region primer yielded TCR beta cDNA from about 450 ng total RNA. For TCR beta, libraries were produced by three nested multiplex PCR rounds using slightly modified ARM-PCR. Running approximately 10 cycles apiece, the first two PCR rounds relied on TRBV1-TRBV30 forward primers together with a C-beta reverse primer. Using its own MiXCR run on the multiplex PCR reads, TCRdb lists one record per CDR3 protein. The sample carries tens of thousands of distinct CDR3 sequences, over 65% recorded once. Sequenced sample: liver tumor tissue from sampling region 5. Stated subset: tumor region T5, tumor centre. All receptors derive from a man aged 40-55 years with primary liver carcinoma and hepatitis B virus infection.

Details on this clonotype: An end of the junction differs from the germline gene, which may be a read error. The rearrangement joins TRBV4-3 to TRBJ2-3; unclear D gene. The CDR3 is 13 amino acids. In germline, CDR1 is LGHNA, CDR2 YSLEER. CDR3 sequence: CASSPLAVDTQYF. CDR3 DNA: TGCGCCAGCAGCCCCCTTGCTGTGGATACTCAGTATTTT.

The V call is TRBV28, the J call TRBJ2-5; a possible D gene is TRBD1 (5 bases). This CDR3 has 14 amino acids. In germline, CDR1 is MDHEN, CDR2 SYDVKM. V lost 5 bases, J lost 6 bases, and 16 bases lay in between. The CDR3 coding sequence is TGTGCCAGCAGTGGCGACCACCACAGGCAGACCCAGTACTTC. Protein product: CASSGDHHRQTQYF.

This clonotype occurred many times. The chain combines TRBV29-1 with TRBJ1-1; 8 bases agree with TRBD1. Unmatched junction bases numbered 12, after V lost 7 bases and J lost 2 bases. The CDR3 runs to 15 residues. In germline, CDR1 is SQVTM, CDR2 ANQGSEA. CDR3 amino acids: CSAALGDRRNTEAFF. As DNA, the CDR3 is TGCAGCGCTGCCCTGGGGGACAGGAGAAACACTGAAGCTTTCTTT.

As to this clonotype: The CDR3 does not end in the conserved phenylalanine or tryptophan, so this is likely a read error. CDR3 coding DNA: TGCGCCACCAGCTCCCTCCAGAACAATGAGCAGTTCTTG. It codes for CATSSLQNNEQFL. V and J are TRBV5-1 and TRBJ2-1; D ambiguous. CDR1 and CDR2 (germline): SGHRS, YFSETQ. This CDR3 comprises 13 residues.

This clonotype was found a few times. This chain uses TRBV20-1 with TRBJ1-1, with a tentative D call TRBD1 (6 bases). The germline CDR1 and CDR2 sequences are DFQATT and SNEGSKA (reference sequence). The CDR3 has 13 residues. Trimming took off 5 bases at V and 0 bases at J, with 10 bases between the two ends. In nucleotides, the CDR3 is TGCAGTGCTTCAGGACAGATGAACACTGAAGCTTTCTTT. Its protein product is CSASGQMNTEAFF.

V and J are TRBV11-1 and TRBJ2-7; tentatively, D is TRBD2 (5 bases). The CDR3 is 15 amino acids. Germline assignment: CDR1 SGHAT and CDR2 FQDESV (reference sequence). V dropped 9 bases and J dropped 4 bases, with 22 bases sitting between them. The chain's CDR3 is CASGLTGSVEYEQYF. The CDR3, as DNA: TGTGCCAGTGGCTTAACGGGATCGGTAGAATACGAGCAGTACTTC.

V is TRBV14 and J is TRBJ2-1; D may be TRBD2 (6 bases). The CDR3 loop spans 16 amino acids. Germline V gene lookup returns CDR1 SGHDN and CDR2 FVKESK. Trimming took off 6 bases at V and 5 bases at J, with 20 bases between the two ends. CDR3 bases: TGTGCCAGCAGTGCAGCAGCGGGTTGGGTAAACAATGAGCAGTTCTTC. It codes for CASSAAAGWVNNEQFF.

As concerns this clonotype: A junction end diverges from the germline sequence, so it may reflect a read error. The rearrangement uses TRBV4-3 and TRBJ2-5; no clear D gene. The germline CDR1 and CDR2 sequences are LGHNA and YSLEER. The CDR3 spans 14 residues. CDR3 sequence reads: CVSSQEVYVETQYF. The DNA for the CDR3 is TGCGTCAGCAGCCAAGAGGTGTACGTGGAGACCCAGTACTTC.

This clonotype has just one count. Because the CDR3 is missing its conserved closing phenylalanine or tryptophan, this is likely a read error. The chain uses TRBV12-3 or TRBV12-4 and TRBJ2-1, with TRBD2 matching 7 bases. CDR3 length: 18 residues. CDR3: CASRMRPPGLRSYNEQFY. In DNA, the CDR3 is TGTGCTAGCAGGATGAGACCCCCGGGACTACGCTCCTACAATGAGCAGTTCTAC.

CDR3 sequence (DNA): TGTGCCAGCAGCCAAGGTGGCGGGTTTAGGGAGCAGTTCTTC. This translates into CASSQGGGFREQFF. The chain joins TRBV14 to TRBJ2-1; tentative D call: TRBD2 (5 bases). Germline CDR1 is SGHDN and CDR2 is FVKESK. The CDR3 is made up of 14 amino acids. With 1 base removed from V and 10 bases from J, the gap between germline ends came to 14 bases.

Details on this clonotype: One end of the junction is discordant with germline, which a read error may explain. The chain recombines TRBV11-3 with TRBJ2-7; 7 bases fit TRBD1. Germline V lookup: CDR1 SGHNT, CDR2 YENEEA. The length of the CDR3 is 13 residues. The CDR3 nucleotides read TGCGCCAGCAACGTGGGACAGTCCTACGAGCAATACTTC. Its protein is CASNVGQSYEQYF.

This clonotype was seen repeatedly, ten times or more. The chain links TRBV24-1 to TRBJ2-3, with 9 bases that match TRBD2. With V trimmed by 4 bases and J by 4 bases, 5 bases remained unmatched. Germline CDR1 is KGHDR and CDR2 is SFDVKD. This CDR3 is 15 amino acids long. CDR3 DNA: TGTGCCACCAGTGACATTAGCGGGAGCCCAGATACGCAGTATTTT. This codes for CATSDISGSPDTQYF.

This chain uses TRBV11-2 with TRBJ2-6, with D perhaps TRBD1 (7 bases). The germline V and J ends were trimmed by 5 bases and 2 bases, with 28 bases remaining between them. Germline lookup yields CDR1 SGHAT and CDR2 FQNNGV. The CDR3 covers 21 residues. The CDR3 sequence is CASSVGGDRDISLPGANVLTF. The CDR3 nucleotides are TGTGCCAGCAGCGTGGGGGGAGACAGGGACATTTCCCTCCCTGGGGCCAACGTCCTGACTTTC.

A few counts support this clonotype. The conserved final phenylalanine or tryptophan is absent from the CDR3, which likely points to a read error. V usage is TRBV11-3 and J usage is TRBJ2-1; D is unclear. The CDR3 totals 12 residues. The germline gives CDR1 SGHNT, CDR2 YENEEA. The DNA of the CDR3 is TGTGCCATCAGCTTAAATGCCAATGAACAGTTCCTC. Amino acids: CAISLNANEQFL.

About this clonotype: It is likely a read error, because the conserved phenylalanine at the end of the CDR3 is missing. The chain combines TRBV11-2 with TRBJ2-5, with TRBD1 matching over 9 bases. The CDR3 spans 15 residues. Germline V lookup: CDR1 SGHAT, CDR2 FQNNGV. In nucleotides, the CDR3 is TGCGCCAGTAGCTCGGGACAGGGATCCCAAGAGACCCAGTACTCC. Translated: CASSSGQGSQETQYS.

Regarding this clonotype: A junction end diverges from the germline sequence, so it may reflect a read error. The chain has TRBV5-1 and TRBJ2-3; 8 bases agree with TRBD2. CDR1 is SGHRS and CDR2 is YFSETQ in the germline V gene. The CDR3 length is 19 residues. The CDR3 DNA sequence: TGCGCCAGCAGCCGACTAACGGGAGGGCCTTGGACGGTGTCAGATACGCAGTACTTT. The encoded protein is CASSRLTGGPWTVSDTQYF.

This clonotype was observed many times. The rearrangement uses TRBV30 and TRBJ2-3; perhaps TRBD1 as D (7 bases). V lost 2 bases and J lost 2, with 11 bases in between. The CDR3 covers 14 residues. The germline V gene encodes CDR1 GTSNPN and CDR2 SVGIG (reference sequence). The CDR3 nucleotides read TGTGCCTGGAGTACAGGGGACTTCACAGATACGCAGTATTTT. It is translated as CAWSTGDFTDTQYF.

Comments on this clonotype: The germline gene is not matched at one end of the junction; a read error may be the cause. The chain joins TRBV5-4 to TRBJ2-3; no clear D. The CDR3 is made up of 14 amino acids. CDR1 is SGHNT, CDR2 YYREEE, per germline (reference sequence). The CDR3 nucleotides are TGTGCCAGCAGCCCGAACGCAAGCACATATACGCAGTATTTT. This gives the protein CASSPNASTYTQYF.

With respect to this clonotype: The CDR3 does not close with the conserved phenylalanine or tryptophan, likely indicating a read error. The chain has TRBV6-6 and TRBJ2-1; 7 bases fit TRBD2. Germline V gene lookup returns CDR1 MNHNY and CDR2 SVGAGI (reference sequence). The CDR3 has 16 residues. CDR3 in DNA: TGTATCAGCAGTTACATCGGCGGGAGTTCCTACAATGAGCAGTTCATC. Translation gives CISSYIGGSSYNEQFI.

The count of this clonotype is one. This chain links TRBV5-5 with TRBJ1-2; D might be TRBD1 (6 bases). Germline V lookup: CDR1 SGHKS, CDR2 YYEKEE (reference sequence). The CDR3 is 14 residues long. The CDR3 DNA reads TGTGCTAGCGGCGCTGGGACACTTAACTATGGCTACACCTTC. It specifies CASGAGTLNYGYTF.

A word on this clonotype: The CDR3 does not close with the conserved phenylalanine or tryptophan, likely indicating a read error. V usage is TRBV28 and J usage is TRBJ1-2; 8 bases align to TRBD1. The V gene's germline CDR1 is MDHEN and CDR2 SYDVKM. This CDR3 is built from 15 residues. The CDR3 here is CATPPESGGNYDYTY. The CDR3 DNA reads as TGTGCCACGCCGCCGGAGTCAGGGGGCAACTATGACTACACCTAC.

This chain connects TRBV19 to TRBJ1-2; 8 bases align to TRBD1. CDR1 is LNHDA and CDR2 is SQIVND in the germline V gene (reference sequence). V lost 3 bases, J lost 6 bases, and 3 bases stayed unmatched. The CDR3 sequence is 13 residues long. In DNA, the CDR3 is TGTGCCAGTAGTATTGCAGGGGGCGATGGCTACACCTTC. This gives the protein CASSIAGGDGYTF.

On this clonotype itself: A much bigger clone sits one base away, suggesting this may be a read error. The rearrangement joins TRBV24-1 to TRBJ2-3, with D unresolved. The J call is uncertain, as TRBJ1-5 better fits the DNA end. The CDR3 extends over 16 amino acids. The germline CDR1 and CDR2 sequences are KGHDR and SFDVKD. In DNA, the CDR3 is TGTGCCACCAGTGATTGGTCGGGAGTTAGCACAGATACGCAGCATTTT. Translating gives CATSDWSGVSTDTQHF.

This clonotype was detected once. The junction differs from germline at one of its ends, possibly a read error. The CDR3 is CASSSKTGTGLSYGANALTF. The CDR3 DNA is TGTGCCAGCAGTTCCAAGACCGGGACAGGGCTGTCATACGGGGCCAACGCCCTGACTTTC. The chain combines TRBV28 with TRBJ2-6; 9 bases fit TRBD1. The CDR3 has 20 amino acids. The germline V gene encodes CDR1 MDHEN and CDR2 SYDVKM.

This clonotype is categorized as medium-sized. The chain recombines TRBV29-1 with TRBJ2-7; TRBD2 agrees at 8 bases. Looked up from germline, CDR1 is SQVTM and CDR2 is ANQGSEA. Trimming cost V 5 bases and J 5 bases; bases outside gene matches: 11. The CDR3 has 14 residues. The DNA of the CDR3 is TGCAGCGTTAGACCGGGACTAGGTGTCCACGAGCAGTACTTC. Translated, it gives CSVRPGLGVHEQYF.

Many counts were recorded for this clonotype. This chain links TRBV5-1 with TRBJ2-7, with TRBD2 matching 9 bases. Germline V gene lookup returns CDR1 SGHRS and CDR2 YFSETQ. The trim removed 0 bases at V and 3 bases at J, leaving 7 bases unmatched. The CDR3 runs 16 residues. The CDR3 loop reads CASSLAGAGGLYEQYF. CDR3 DNA: TGCGCCAGCAGCTTGGCCGGAGCGGGAGGCCTCTACGAGCAGTACTTC.

Note on this clonotype: Just one base apart from a much larger clone, this may be a read error. The CDR3 sequence is CANRRGMSTGGLFF. The DNA for the CDR3 is TGTGCCAATAGGAGGGGGATGTCCACCGGGGGGCTGTTTTTT. V is TRBV19 and J is TRBJ2-2; D tentatively fits TRBD1 or TRBD2 (6 bases each). Germline CDR1 reads LNHDA; CDR2 reads SQIVND (reference sequence). The CDR3 is made up of 14 amino acids.

This clonotype was detected only a few times. The genes are TRBV29-1 and TRBJ2-1, with TRBD1 matching over 8 bases. Germline V CDR1 and CDR2: SQVTM, ANQGSEA. The CDR3 loop spans 13 amino acids. V lost 6 bases to trimming and J lost 5 bases; unmatched junction nucleotides: 6. CDR3 region: CSVGQANNNEQFF. CDR3 in DNA: TGCAGCGTGGGACAGGCCAACAACAATGAGCAGTTCTTC.